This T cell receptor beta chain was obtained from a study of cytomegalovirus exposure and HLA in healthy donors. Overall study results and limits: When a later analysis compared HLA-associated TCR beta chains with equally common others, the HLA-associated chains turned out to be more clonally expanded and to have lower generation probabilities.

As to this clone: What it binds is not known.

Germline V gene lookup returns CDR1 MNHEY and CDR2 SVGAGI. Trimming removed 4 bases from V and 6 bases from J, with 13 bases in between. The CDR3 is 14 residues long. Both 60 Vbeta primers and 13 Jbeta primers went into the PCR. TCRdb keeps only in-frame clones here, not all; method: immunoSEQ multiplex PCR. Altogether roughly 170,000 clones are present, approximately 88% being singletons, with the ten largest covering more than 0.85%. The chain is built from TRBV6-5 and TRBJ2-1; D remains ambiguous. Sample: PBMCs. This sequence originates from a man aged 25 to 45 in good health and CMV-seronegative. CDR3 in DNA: TGTGCCAGCAGTTCCCATGGAGTTTTCAATGAGCAGTTCTTC. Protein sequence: CASSSHGVFNEQFF.